This TCR beta chain is drawn from a study of TIL therapy for anti-PD-1-resistant metastatic lung cancer. This clone has only a few counts. Indicated time point: pre-treatment sample, taken before nivolumab and TIL therapy. The immunoSEQ assay was v3. Libraries were prepared by immunoSEQ multiplex PCR; TCRdb keeps only in-frame clonotypes and omits some of them. This sample has 30,000 or so clones, with around two thirds found just once. CDR1 SNHLY and CDR2 FYNNEI come from the germline V gene. Germline trimming cut 8 bases from V and 4 bases from J; bases unmatched to any gene: 8. The CDR3 sequence is 13 residues long.

The V gene is TRBV2, the J gene TRBJ2-7, with TRBD1 identical over 7 bases. The clonotype originates from a woman aged 30 to 85 with non-small cell lung cancer. The specimen comprised blood, sampled at baseline. CDR3 residues: CASGLTGVYEQYF. The CDR3 bases are TGTGCCAGCGGCCTCACAGGGGTGTACGAGCAGTACTTC. Together with reference TRBV2 and TRBJ2-7, the CDR3 gives the full variable domain: EPEVTQTPSHQVTQMGQEVILRCVPISNHLYFYWYRQILGQKVEFLVSFYNNEISEKSEIFDDQFSVERPDGSNFTLKIRSTKLEDSAMYFCASGLTGVYEQYFGPGTRLTVT.